This T cell receptor (beta chain) is from a study of graft-versus-host responses after intestinal transplantation. Study-wide context: Recipients obtained multivisceral, liver-intestinal, or isolated intestinal transplants. Findings of the study overall: Present in recipient marrow, GvH clones included some that appeared first in ileum or blood. Circulating GvH clones peaking coincided with falling HvG clones soon after transplant. Elevated graft-versus-host to host-versus-graft clonal ratios in allografts were recorded for patients with graft-donor T cell macrochimerism.

The repertoire was sequenced with immunoSEQ multiplex PCR; TCRdb's copy has only in-frame clones and lacks some. This table has 130,000 to 150,000 clones, 80% to 95% appearing once. The CDR3 spans 19 residues. The germline V gene has CDR1 MDHEN and CDR2 SYDVKM. V dropped 3 bases and J dropped 0; count of bases not matched to a gene: 17. To note about this clone: The antigen is unknown.

This TCR derives from a human donor who received an intestinal transplant. The chain has TRBV28 and TRBJ2-7; 7 bases align to TRBD2. The specimen comprised unstimulated CD4+ T cells sorted from spleen or lymph node cells, sampled before intestinal transplant. CDR3 sequence (DNA): TGTGCCAGCAGTTTTGATCCCCGGCTAGCGGCTGCCAGCTCCTACGAGCAGTACTTC. Protein product: CASSFDPRLAAASSYEQYF.